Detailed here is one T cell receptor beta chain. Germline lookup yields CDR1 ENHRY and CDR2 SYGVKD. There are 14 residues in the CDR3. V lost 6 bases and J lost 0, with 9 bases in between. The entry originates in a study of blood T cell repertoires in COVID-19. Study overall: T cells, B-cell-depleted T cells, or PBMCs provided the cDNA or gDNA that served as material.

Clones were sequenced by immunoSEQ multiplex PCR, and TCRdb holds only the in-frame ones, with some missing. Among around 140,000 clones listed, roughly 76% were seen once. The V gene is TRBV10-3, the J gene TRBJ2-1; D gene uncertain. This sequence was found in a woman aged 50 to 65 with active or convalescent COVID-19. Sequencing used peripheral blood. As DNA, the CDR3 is TGTGCCATCAGGGCAGGCCCCTCCTACAATGAGCAGTTCTTC. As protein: CAIRAGPSYNEQFF.